The entry below describes one T cell receptor (beta chain). The antigen is unknown. PCR employed 60 Vbeta and 13 Jbeta primers. The table came from immunoSEQ multiplex PCR; TCRdb's copy has only in-frame clones and leaves some out. The data contain 150,000 to 200,000 clones, around 80% of them singletons. This entry is derived from a study of cytomegalovirus exposure and HLA in healthy donors. At the level of the study: For the approximately 390 genotyped donors, approximately 83% fell within the Caucasian-associated ancestry cluster. Study-wide results and caveats: Information on immune exposure was restricted to one variable (CMV serostatus). In a later analysis, most CMV-associated TCR beta chains appeared HLA-restricted. A later analysis linked a missense DCLRE1C variant to TCR beta V- and J-gene trimming.

CDR1 and CDR2 from the germline V gene are MNHNS and SASEGT. The CDR3 runs to 14 residues. Trimming removed 8 bases from V and 7 bases from J, with 18 bases in between. The source of this sequence is a man in his forties in good health and CMV-seronegative. The rearrangement joins TRBV6-1 to TRBJ2-1, with D perhaps matching TRBD1 (7 bases). Sequencing was carried out using PBMCs. In nucleotides, the CDR3 is TGTGCCAGCGGAGGGGGCGCCCCCGGTAATGAGCAGTTCTTC. This sequence encodes CASGGGAPGNEQFF.